This TCR beta chain emerged from a study of CD8+CD57+ T cells in acquired aplastic anemia. Across the study: Among healthy donors, CD4+ cells averaged approximately 10 million reads.

To note about this clonotype: Its target is not known.

Regarding the study as a whole: Overlapping CD8+ CDR3 repertoires of patients and controls contained nearly 30 shared sequences.

With 1 base removed from V and 8 bases from J, the gap between germline ends came to 9 bases. The germline V gene has CDR1 LNHDA and CDR2 SQIVND (reference sequence). The CDR3 extends over 13 amino acids. The template used for profiling TCR beta VDJ and CDR3 was genomic DNA. One entry per CDR3 protein, called by TCRdb with MiXCR from the reads. The table lists some 45,000 distinct CDR3 sequences, about two thirds of them singletons. The material sequenced was sorted CD4+, CD8+, or CD8+CD57+ T cells (not recorded which) from PBMCs. The receptor was derived from a human donor in good health, serving as a control. The V and J genes are TRBV19 and TRBJ2-1; D is unclear. The CDR3 region has the DNA TGTGCCAGTAGTATAGTTGGGAACCATGAGCAGTTCTTC. Protein: CASSIVGNHEQFF. The full variable domain, with the rest looked up from reference TRBV19 and TRBJ2-1, is DGGITQSPKYLFRKEGQNVTLSCEQNLNHDAMYWYRQDPGQGLRLIYYSQIVNDFQKGDIAEGYSVSREKKESFPLTVTSAQKNPTAFYLCASSIVGNHEQFFGPGTRLTVL.